This T cell receptor beta chain was recorded in a study of cytomegalovirus exposure and HLA in healthy donors. General observations from the study: Later analysis placed DRB1 highest and HLA-C lowest in TCR association rates, which differed by HLA locus. HLA restriction was apparent for most CMV-associated TCR beta chains in a later analysis. Researchers catalogued approximately 170 TCR beta chains as cytomegalovirus-associated.

Concerning this clone: Its specificity is not known.

The PCR had 60 Vbeta and 13 Jbeta primers. Repertoires were generated with immunoSEQ multiplex PCR, while TCRdb's copy carries only in-frame clones and drops some. The specimen's table records around 140,000 clones. The TCR originated in a woman aged 50 to 60 in good health and CMV-seronegative. Sequences were obtained from PBMCs.

CDR3 sequence: CASGRGSSGNTIYF. In DNA, the CDR3 is TGTGCCAGTGGGAGGGGGAGCTCTGGAAACACCATATATTTT. The gene calls are TRBV5-6 and TRBJ1-3; D is perhaps TRBD1 (6 bases). The CDR3 contains 14 residues. The germline V and J ends were trimmed by 8 bases and 0 bases, with 12 bases remaining between them. The germline V gene has CDR1 SGHDT and CDR2 YYEEEE.